The sequence of this T cell receptor beta chain was determined in a study of cytomegalovirus exposure and HLA in healthy donors. Study in general: Among the approximately 400 genotyped donors, 70% to 85% were placed in the Caucasian-associated ancestry cluster. Study-level findings and limits: More clonal expansion characterized HLA-associated TCR beta chains than equally common others in a later analysis. Among immune exposure information, only CMV serostatus was available. Highest at DRB1 and lowest at HLA-C, TCR association rates differed among HLA loci in a later analysis.

Remarks on this clone: Its antigen is as yet unknown.

The J segment lost 0 bases and the V segment lost 3 bases, leaving 11 bases of the junction unmatched. Germline lookup yields CDR1 SGHRS and CDR2 YFSETQ. This CDR3 spans 18 amino acids. Primers included in the PCR were 60 Vbeta and 13 Jbeta primers. Repertoires were generated with immunoSEQ multiplex PCR, while TCRdb's copy carries only in-frame clones and drops some. The sample lists tens of thousands of clones, 70% to 90% occurring once. The receptor was isolated from a woman in her 40s in good health and CMV-seropositive. Sequenced input: PBMCs. The chain couples TRBV5-1 to TRBJ2-4, with 8 positions matching TRBD1. CDR3 protein: CASSSYPGTGVAKNIQYF. The DNA for the CDR3 is TGCGCCAGCAGCTCTTACCCTGGGACAGGTGTAGCCAAAAACATTCAGTACTTC.